These 28 T cell receptor beta chains originate from one sample sequenced in a study of T-cell reconstitution after alpha-beta-depleted transplantation in children. Unique molecular identifiers tagged the TCRbeta library. TCRdb redid the calling of the PCR reads with MiXCR, one entry per CDR3 protein. The sample includes 480,000 or so distinct CDR3 sequences, about 10% of them seen just once. The sample in question was PBMCs, obtained before TCRalphabeta/CD19-depleted stem cell transplant. The receptors shown here come from a child aged 2 to 10 with inherited bone marrow failure, due to receive a stem cell transplant.

This clonotype was recorded a few times. The gene calls are TRBV20-1 and TRBJ2-7, with 7 positions matching TRBD1. This CDR3 spans 14 amino acids. V was clipped by 3 bases and J by 3 bases; unmatched bases: 8. Germline lookup yields CDR1 DFQATT and CDR2 SNEGSKA (reference sequence). The CDR3 sequence: CSARYWGTDYEQYF. The CDR3 DNA follows: TGCAGTGCTAGGTATTGGGGGACAGACTACGAGCAGTACTTC.

This clonotype was picked up many times. The CDR3 region has the DNA TGCGCCAGCAGCCATGGACAGGGAAGCGGTCAGCCCCAGCATTTT. Its translation is CASSHGQGSGQPQHF. The V call is TRBV4-3, the J call TRBJ1-5; 8 bases are a match to TRBD1. CDR1 and CDR2 (germline): LGHNA, YSLEER. The CDR3 totals 15 residues. J gave up 6 bases and V 3 bases, and 7 bases lay outside the gene matches.

The V gene is TRBV5-1, the J gene TRBJ2-1, with D unresolved. There are 13 residues in the CDR3. Germline V CDR1 and CDR2: SGHRS, YFSETQ. The V and J ends lost 1 base and 6 bases respectively, with 8 bases between them. The CDR3 region is CASSLTAFNEQFF. CDR3 sequence (DNA): TGCGCCAGCAGCTTGACGGCGTTCAATGAGCAGTTCTTC.

This clonotype was counted ten times or more. The chain carries TRBV10-3 and TRBJ2-5; 13 bases line up with TRBD2. CDR3 length: 19 amino acids. Trimming at V came to 3 bases and at J to 5 bases, leaving 15 bases not matched to a gene. The V gene's germline CDR1 is ENHRY and CDR2 SYGVKD. DNA for the CDR3: TGTGCCATCAGTGAAGGACTAGCGGGAGAAGTGGGCCCCCAGGAGACCCAGTACTTC. It codes for CAISEGLAGEVGPQETQYF.

In its sample, this clonotype was seen many times. The chain carries TRBV27 and TRBJ2-5; 7 positions match TRBD1. J was trimmed by 2 bases and V by 5 bases; bases with no gene match: 5. This CDR3 comprises 14 residues. Germline V gene data show CDR1 as MNHEY and CDR2 as SMNVEV (reference sequence). Here the CDR3 reads CASSRDSPQETQYF. CDR3 coding DNA: TGTGCCAGCAGTCGGGACAGTCCTCAAGAGACCCAGTACTTC.

This clonotype was detected ten times or more. The V and J genes are TRBV6-1 and TRBJ1-5; TRBD1 matches 7 bases. Trimming cost V 4 bases and J 1 base; bases outside gene matches: 4. The CDR3 consists of 15 residues. Per germline, CDR1 MNHNS and CDR2 SASEGT. The CDR3, as DNA: TGTGCCAGCAGTGTGGAGGGGGCAAGCAATCAGCCCCAGCATTTT. It translates to CASSVEGASNQPQHF.

The chain has TRBV19 and TRBJ2-1, with 9 bases aligning to TRBD1. CDR1 and CDR2 (germline): LNHDA, SQIVND (reference sequence). J lost 6 bases, V lost 4 bases, and 7 bases had no gene match. The CDR3 extends over 15 amino acids. The CDR3 DNA is TGTGCCAGTAGTACCTGGACAGGGGTGAGCAATGAGCAGTTCTTC. Protein product: CASSTWTGVSNEQFF. The full variable domain, rest sourced from reference TRBV19 and TRBJ2-1, is DGGITQSPKYLFRKEGQNVTLSCEQNLNHDAMYWYRQDPGQGLRLIYYSQIVNDFQKGDIAEGYSVSREKKESFPLTVTSAQKNPTAFYLCASSTWTGVSNEQFFGPGTRLTVL.

This clonotype was detected ten times or more. The chain carries TRBV5-1 and TRBJ2-3; D remains unclear. Per germline, CDR1 SGHRS and CDR2 YFSETQ. V gave up 4 bases and J gave up 6 bases, with 21 bases separating them. The CDR3 loop spans 16 amino acids. DNA for the CDR3: TGCGCCAGCAGCCTCGACCCGGCCGTGGTCCCGGATACGCAGTATTTT. The encoded protein is CASSLDPAVVPDTQYF.

This clonotype showed up just a few times. The chain uses TRBV29-1 and TRBJ2-1; no clear D. Per germline, CDR1 SQVTM and CDR2 ANQGSEA. The V end was cut by 7 bases, the J end by 1 base, with 14 bases between. This CDR3 is 14 amino acids long. The CDR3 region is CSAERKPSYNEQFF. As DNA, the CDR3 is TGCAGCGCGGAACGGAAGCCGTCCTACAATGAGCAGTTCTTC.

The sample holds many counts of this clonotype. V usage is TRBV27 and J usage is TRBJ2-2, with a weak D call TRBD1 (6 bases). Trimming took off 2 bases at V and 5 bases at J, with 9 bases between the two ends. This CDR3 spans 14 amino acids. Germline V gene sequence: CDR1 MNHEY, CDR2 SMNVEV (reference sequence). CDR3 loop: CASSLGGLTGELFF. CDR3 sequence (DNA): TGTGCCAGCAGTTTAGGGGGCCTAACCGGGGAGCTGTTTTTT.

This clonotype has only a few counts. CDR3 region: CATSPNRGTEAFF. The CDR3 region has the DNA TGTGCCACCAGCCCTAATAGGGGGACTGAAGCTTTCTTT. V usage is TRBV15 and J usage is TRBJ1-1, with D perhaps TRBD1 (6 bases). This CDR3 comprises 13 residues. V was shortened by 5 bases and J by 5 bases, with 12 bases between the two germline ends. Germline lookup yields CDR1 LNHNV and CDR2 YYDKDF (reference sequence).

There are many counts of this clonotype. The rearrangement uses TRBV10-3 and TRBJ2-1, with TRBD2 as a possible D gene (6 bases). CDR1 and CDR2 from the germline V gene are ENHRY and SYGVKD. The CDR3 length is 15 residues. With 6 bases removed from V and 5 bases from J, the gap between germline ends came to 17 bases. CDR3 residues: CAIRTARDFNNEQFF. CDR3 DNA sequence: TGTGCCATCAGGACTGCCCGGGACTTCAACAATGAGCAGTTCTTC.

This chain links TRBV20-1 with TRBJ2-5, with 11 bases aligning to TRBD2. The CDR3 is 16 residues long. Looked up from germline, CDR1 is DFQATT and CDR2 is SNEGSKA (reference sequence). The ends lost 1 base at V and 1 base at J; junction bases unmatched: 5. Here the CDR3 reads CSARAPGLAAQETQYF. As DNA, the CDR3 is TGCAGTGCTAGAGCGCCGGGACTAGCGGCCCAAGAGACCCAGTACTTC.

This clonotype has a single count. Possible read error: a much larger clone is one base away. The chain recombines TRBV6-1 with TRBJ1-2; a weak D match, TRBD1 (5 bases). Trimming removed 8 bases from V and 1 base from J, with 17 bases in between. The CDR3 runs to 15 residues. Germline CDR1 MNHNS, CDR2 SASEGT. CDR3 in DNA: TGTGCCAGCCGACCGGGGACTGCCGTTAACTATGGCTACACCTTC. This sequence encodes CASRPGTAVNYGYTF.

This clonotype was picked up one time. The rearrangement uses TRBV28 and TRBJ2-7; 10 nucleotides align to TRBD2. Trimming took 5 bases from V and 2 from J; bases not matched to a gene: 6. Germline V lookup: CDR1 MDHEN, CDR2 SYDVKM. The CDR3 runs to 15 residues. The CDR3 bases are TGTGCCAGCAGTAATCCGGGACTAGCGACCTACGAGCAGTACTTC. Protein: CASSNPGLATYEQYF.

Ten or more counts support this clonotype. The chain employs TRBV6-5 and TRBJ2-3; 13 nucleotides line up with TRBD2. The V and J ends lost 6 bases and 5 bases, in that order; junction bases with no gene match: 8. The CDR3 extends over 16 amino acids. Germline CDR1 and CDR2: MNHEY and SVGAGI. Here the CDR3 DNA reads TGTGCCAGCAGCCGGGGACTAGCGGGATCGGGAGATACGCAGTATTTT. Translated: CASSRGLAGSGDTQYF.

There are many counts of this clonotype. The chain recombines TRBV20-1 with TRBJ2-1; 9 positions match TRBD2. CDR1 and CDR2 from the germline V gene are DFQATT and SNEGSKA (reference sequence). This CDR3 is built from 14 residues. V trimming: 8 bases; J trimming: 2 bases; junction bases outside the gene matches: 7. The DNA of the CDR3 is TGCAGTACCAAGCGGGAGGAACCCTACAATGAGCAGTTCTTC. Encoded protein: CSTKREEPYNEQFF.

Many counts were recorded for this clonotype. The chain employs TRBV20-1 and TRBJ2-7; D may be TRBD1 (6 bases). There are 14 residues in the CDR3. Germline assignment: CDR1 DFQATT and CDR2 SNEGSKA (reference sequence). V lost 0 bases, J lost 2 bases, and 11 bases lay in between. The DNA for the CDR3 is TGCAGTGCTAGAGAGATAGGACAGCCCTACGAGCAGTACTTC. It codes for CSAREIGQPYEQYF.

The rearrangement uses TRBV28 and TRBJ1-4, with a tentative D call TRBD1 (5 bases). The ends were cut back, 5 bases at V and 3 bases at J, with 10 bases in the middle. Germline V lookup: CDR1 MDHEN, CDR2 SYDVKM. The CDR3 runs 14 residues. For the CDR3, the DNA is TGTGCCAGCAGTGGGGACGGTTCTAATGAAAAACTGTTTTTT. Its translation is CASSGDGSNEKLFF.

Ten or more counts support this clonotype. The J gene is TRBJ2-2, the V gene TRBV10-3; TRBD2 matches 7 bases. After removal of 4 bases from V and 2 bases from J, the junction contained 4 bases not matched to a gene. Germline-derived CDR1 and CDR2 are ENHRY and SYGVKD. This CDR3 comprises 15 residues. CDR3 region: CAISGTRDNTGELFF. The DNA for the CDR3 is TGTGCCATCAGTGGGACTAGGGACAACACCGGGGAGCTGTTTTTT.

The sample holds many counts of this clonotype. The CDR3 sequence is CASSLGQDYYEQYF. The CDR3 DNA is TGTGCCAGCTCACTCGGACAGGACTACTACGAGCAGTACTTC. The V and J genes are TRBV18 and TRBJ2-7; D is possibly TRBD1 (7 bases). Germline CDR1 reads KGHSH; CDR2 reads LQKENI. CDR3 length equals 14 residues. The ends were cut back, 4 bases at V and 3 bases at J, with 13 bases in the middle. Together with reference TRBV18 and TRBJ2-7, the CDR3 gives the full variable domain: NAGVMQNPRHLVRRRGQEARLRCSPMKGHSHVYWYRQLPEEGLKFMVYLQKENIIDESGMPKERFSAEFPKEGPSILRIQQVVRGDSAAYFCASSLGQDYYEQYFGPGTRLTVT.

The table lists this clonotype with many counts. This chain connects TRBV7-2 to TRBJ1-2; the D is unclear. Germline V gives CDR1 SGHTA, CDR2 FQGNSA. Trimming cost V 3 bases and J 2 bases, with 10 bases left between them. The CDR3 length is 14 residues. CDR3 in amino acids: CASSFRYPNYGYTF. DNA of the CDR3: TGTGCCAGCAGCTTTCGTTACCCCAACTATGGCTACACCTTC.

This clonotype showed up many times. The genes are TRBV7-6 and TRBJ2-2, with 12 bases matching TRBD2. Germline lookup yields CDR1 SGHVS and CDR2 FNYEAQ. There are 17 residues in the CDR3. The V segment lost 4 bases and the J segment 1 base; nucleotides outside the gene matches: 4. DNA of the CDR3: TGTGCCAGCAGCTCGCGACTAGCGGGAGAGAACACCGGGGAGCTGTTTTTT. Protein sequence: CASSSRLAGENTGELFF.

This clonotype was recorded at least ten times. The V and J genes are TRBV3-1 and TRBJ2-7; perhaps TRBD2 as D (5 bases). V dropped 3 bases and J dropped 2 bases, with 11 bases sitting between them. CDR3 length equals 14 residues. In germline, CDR1 is LGHDT, CDR2 YNNKEL (reference sequence). CDR3 protein: CASSQDSWTYEQYF. In DNA, the CDR3 is TGTGCCAGCAGCCAGGACTCCTGGACCTACGAGCAGTACTTC.

In this sample, this clonotype turned up many times. V and J are TRBV5-5 and TRBJ1-3, with 8 bases identical to TRBD1. The junction had 4 bases not matched to a gene; V was cut back by 0 bases and J by 8 bases. The V gene's germline CDR1 is SGHKS and CDR2 YYEKEE (reference sequence). This CDR3 comprises 14 residues. The CDR3 is CASSLGTGSYTIYF. CDR3 in DNA: TGTGCCAGCAGCTTGGGGACAGGGTCTTACACCATATATTTT.

At least ten counts were recorded for this clonotype. The chain has TRBV19 and TRBJ1-1; no firm D call. From germline, CDR1 is LNHDA and CDR2 SQIVND (reference sequence). There are 14 residues in the CDR3. Deletions cut 10 bases from V and 2 bases from J, with 17 bases between. This CDR3 is CATYRPAFNTEAFF. The CDR3 DNA is TGTGCCACATACCGACCAGCGTTTAACACTGAAGCTTTCTTT.

In its sample, this clonotype was seen many times. V usage is TRBV5-6 and J usage is TRBJ2-4; D remains unclear. Germline loops: CDR1 SGHDT, CDR2 YYEEEE. Between the trimmed V and J ends, which lost 1 base and 8 bases, there was a span of 10 bases. The CDR3 extends over 13 amino acids. The CDR3 DNA reads as TGTGCCAGCAGCTTGACCGGTTCAGACATTCAGTACTTC. Translation: CASSLTGSDIQYF.

This clonotype has ten or more counts. V usage is TRBV9 and J usage is TRBJ2-2, with 9 bases fitting TRBD2. J gave up 3 bases and V 2 bases, and 5 bases lay outside the gene matches. The CDR3 sequence is 16 residues long. The germline gives CDR1 SGDLS, CDR2 YYNGEE. The CDR3 here is CASSVAGGPYTGELFF. CDR3 bases: TGTGCCAGCAGCGTCGCGGGAGGGCCATACACCGGGGAGCTGTTTTTT.